The next 19 T cell receptor beta chains were all read from a single sample in a study of cytomegalovirus exposure and HLA in healthy donors. The PCR was carried out with 60 Vbeta primers and 13 Jbeta primers. Only in-frame clones appear in the TCRdb table, and some are missing; sequencing was by immunoSEQ multiplex PCR. The sample carries roughly 100,000 clones, roughly 70% recorded once. Sequencing was performed on PBMCs. The receptors come from a male donor in good health and CMV-seropositive.

The J gene is TRBJ2-7, the V gene TRBV11-2, with TRBD1 matching over 7 bases. Germline V gene sequence: CDR1 SGHAT, CDR2 FQNNGV. J gave up 2 bases and V 1 base, and 2 bases lay outside the gene matches. This CDR3 region has 14 residues. CDR3 loop: CASSLGQGAYEQYF. The CDR3 region has the DNA TGTGCCAGCAGCTTAGGACAGGGAGCCTACGAGCAGTACTTC.

The chain recombines TRBV7-2 with TRBJ2-7; 7 bases fit TRBD1. J lost 10 bases, V lost 5 bases, and 11 bases had no gene match. CDR1 and CDR2 from the germline V gene are SGHTA and FQGNSA. The CDR3 runs to 13 residues. The CDR3 sequence is CASSQGQSPPQYF. The CDR3 nucleotides read TGTGCCAGCAGCCAGGGACAGTCTCCACCCCAGTACTTC.

The V gene is TRBV9, the J gene TRBJ2-7; D might be TRBD1 (6 bases). Trimming left V 4 bases short and J 4 bases short, with 12 bases between. Germline CDR1 and CDR2: SGDLS and YYNGEE. The CDR3 covers 13 residues. CDR3 amino acids: CASSPGAQYEQYF. Written as DNA, the CDR3 is TGTGCCAGCAGCCCAGGGGCACAGTACGAGCAGTACTTC.

This chain joins TRBV21-1 and TRBJ2-3; TRBD1 is taken as the D call from the table, unchecked against the DNA. TRBV21-1 has pseudogene status. This CDR3 is 13 amino acids long. CDR3 nucleotide sequence: TGTGCCAGCAGCAAAGCCCAGGGGCCGGGGCAGTATTTT. This encodes CASSKAQGPGQYF.

This clone was observed a handful of times. The rearrangement uses TRBV7-2 and TRBJ2-5; no clear D. CDR1 is SGHTA and CDR2 is FQGNSA in the germline V gene. V was cut by 4 bases and J by 5 bases, with 5 bases left in between. The CDR3 is 11 residues long. The CDR3 DNA follows: TGTGCCAGCAGCTCCTCCGAGACCCAGTACTTC. Encoded protein: CASSSSETQYF.

V is TRBV6-4 and J is TRBJ2-2; a possible D gene is TRBD2 (5 bases). The CDR3 is made up of 15 amino acids. Germline V gene lookup returns CDR1 MRHNA and CDR2 SNTAGT. V was shortened by 3 bases and J by 0 bases, with 8 bases between the two germline ends. CDR3 loop: CASSEGVTNTGELFF. The CDR3, as DNA: TGTGCCAGCAGTGAGGGAGTTACGAACACCGGGGAGCTGTTTTTT.

The V gene is TRBV5-1, the J gene TRBJ2-7, with TRBD1 matching 9 bases. Germline CDR1 and CDR2: SGHRS and YFSETQ. The CDR3 totals 14 residues. J gave up 4 bases and V 5 bases, and 7 bases lay outside the gene matches. CDR3 nucleotides: TGCGCCAGCAGGGTGGACAGGGGTGTTTACGAGCAGTACTTC. Protein product: CASRVDRGVYEQYF.

The chain couples TRBV4-1 to TRBJ1-1; D may be TRBD1 (6 bases). V lost 4 bases, J lost 7 bases, and 19 bases lay in between. This CDR3 is 15 amino acids long. CDR1 is MGHRA and CDR2 is YSYEKL in the germline V gene. CDR3 sequence reads: CASSRVEQGRGEAFF. Here the CDR3 DNA reads TGCGCCAGCAGCCGAGTTGAACAGGGAAGAGGTGAAGCTTTCTTT.

The J gene is TRBJ1-3, the V gene TRBV28; D possibly corresponds to TRBD1 (6 bases). The V gene's germline CDR1 is MDHEN and CDR2 SYDVKM. V was pared by 3 bases and J by 2 bases, with 17 bases between. The CDR3 has 17 residues. The CDR3 region is CASSFLGGGAPGNTIYF. The DNA of the CDR3 is TGTGCCAGCAGTTTTTTGGGAGGGGGGGCGCCTGGAAACACCATATATTTT.

The chain links TRBV18 to TRBJ2-5; D perhaps matches TRBD2 (5 bases). The CDR3 length is 12 residues. The V and J ends lost 3 bases and 5 bases respectively, with 7 bases between them. Germline-derived CDR1 and CDR2 are KGHSH and LQKENI. The CDR3 spells CASSPAGETQYF. The CDR3 bases are TGTGCCAGCTCACCGGCGGGCGAGACCCAGTACTTC.

The chain has TRBV27 and TRBJ1-1, with 7 bases aligning to TRBD1. CDR3 length: 15 residues. J lost 1 base, V lost 6 bases, and 8 bases had no gene match. Germline-derived CDR1 and CDR2 are MNHEY and SMNVEV (reference sequence). The CDR3 protein is CASSRDDRANTEAFF. The CDR3, as DNA: TGTGCCAGCAGCAGAGACGACAGGGCGAACACTGAAGCTTTCTTT.

V gene TRBV4-3 combines with J gene TRBJ2-3; a possible D gene is TRBD2 (6 bases). The CDR3 covers 15 residues. The germline V gene encodes CDR1 LGHNA and CDR2 YSLEER. The V and J ends lost 4 bases and 5 bases respectively, with 16 bases between them. CDR3 in DNA: TGCGCCAGCAGCCCAATAGTCGGGAGTCGAGATACGCAGTATTTT. This translates into CASSPIVGSRDTQYF.

The chain combines TRBV18 with TRBJ1-4, with D possibly matching TRBD1 (6 bases). The CDR3 has 13 amino acids. CDR1 is KGHSH, CDR2 LQKENI, per germline. V lost 6 bases and J lost 6, with 11 bases in between. Here the CDR3 reads CASSDRQDEKLFF. The CDR3 coding sequence is TGTGCCAGCTCGGACAGACAGGATGAAAAACTGTTTTTT.

This clone was observed a single time. The rearrangement links TRBV5-6 to TRBJ1-5, with 7 bases lining up with TRBD1. With 6 bases clipped from V and 14 bases from J, the junction kept 17 bases outside the gene matches. Germline loops: CDR1 SGHDT, CDR2 YYEEEE. The CDR3 is made up of 14 amino acids. The CDR3 nucleotides read TGTGCCAGCATCAACTTCGGTCAGGGGGTCGAGGAGCATTTT. It is translated as CASINFGQGVEEHF. The complete variable domain, with remaining parts taken from reference TRBV5-6 and TRBJ1-5, reads DAGVTQSPTHLIKTRGQQVTLRCSPKSGHDTVSWYQQALGQGPQFIFQYYEEEERQRGNFPDRFSGHQFPNYSSELNVNALLLGDSALYLCASINFGQGVEEHFGDGTRLSIL.

The V call is TRBV7-2, the J call TRBJ2-1, with a possible D match to TRBD2 (5 bases). Trimming cost V 1 base and J 4 bases, with 11 bases left between them. Per the germline V gene, CDR1 is SGHTA and CDR2 is FQGNSA. CDR3 size: 15 residues. Written as DNA, the CDR3 is TGTGCCAGCAGCTTAGAGGACTTAGTATACAATGAGCAGTTCTTC. Amino acid sequence: CASSLEDLVYNEQFF.

V and J are TRBV28 and TRBJ1-4; 9 nucleotides match TRBD1. The V gene's germline CDR1 is MDHEN and CDR2 SYDVKM. The V segment lost 7 bases and the J segment 9 bases; nucleotides outside the gene matches: 12. The CDR3 extends over 15 amino acids. The DNA for the CDR3 is TGTGCCAGCAAAATTCGGAGACAGGGGGTACAAAAACTGTTTTTT. Its translation is CASKIRRQGVQKLFF.

This chain connects TRBV28 to TRBJ2-5; D might be TRBD2 (5 bases). The CDR3 extends over 14 amino acids. Germline V lookup: CDR1 MDHEN, CDR2 SYDVKM. V gave up 4 bases and J gave up 1 base, with 10 bases separating them. CDR3 residues: CASSSYRGQETQYF. DNA for the CDR3: TGTGCCAGCAGTTCGTACCGGGGCCAAGAGACCCAGTACTTC.

V and J are TRBV6-6 and TRBJ1-5, with a weak D call TRBD1 (6 bases). CDR3 length equals 16 residues. Trimming took 0 bases from V and 4 from J, leaving 13 bases between them. The germline gives CDR1 MNHNY, CDR2 SVGAGI (reference sequence). The CDR3 region is CASSYSTAGANQPQHF. For the CDR3, the DNA is TGTGCCAGCAGTTACTCGACGGCAGGGGCGAATCAGCCCCAGCATTTT.

For the CDR3, the DNA is TGTGCCAGCAGCCCTCGGGGAAGAGACACTGAAGCTTTCTTT. Translated, it gives CASSPRGRDTEAFF. The chain links TRBV16 to TRBJ1-1; no reliable D call. The CDR3 spans 14 residues. Trimming took 4 bases from V and 3 from J, leaving 12 bases between them. Germline CDR1 and CDR2: KGHSY and FQNENV.